Below are 7 T cell receptor beta chains sequenced from a single sample in a study of blood T cell repertoires in COVID-19. Clones were sequenced by immunoSEQ multiplex PCR, and TCRdb holds only the in-frame ones, with some missing. The sample carries 30,000 to 45,000 clones, over 75% recorded once. Sequencing was carried out using peripheral blood. Every receptor here comes from a man older than 75 with active or convalescent COVID-19.

J is TRBJ1-3 and V is TRBV10-2; D unresolved. The CDR3 extends over 12 amino acids. Deletions cut 6 bases from V and 4 bases from J, with 7 bases between. CDR1 and CDR2 (germline): WSHSY, SAAADI. The CDR3 here is CASSSRGNTIYF. DNA for the CDR3: TGCGCCAGCAGCAGTCGCGGAAACACCATATATTTT.

The rearrangement links TRBV19 to TRBJ1-6, with 7 positions matching TRBD1. Germline CDR1 reads LNHDA; CDR2 reads SQIVND (reference sequence). The CDR3 covers 14 residues. V dropped 7 bases and J dropped 4; count of bases not matched to a gene: 4. The DNA for the CDR3 is TGTGCCAGTAACGCGGGACAGTATAATTCACCCCTCCACTTT. Amino acids: CASNAGQYNSPLHF.

The genes are TRBV2 and TRBJ1-6; maybe TRBD1 (5 bases). The CDR3 runs to 13 residues. Germline loops: CDR1 SNHLY, CDR2 FYNNEI. V lost 3 bases and J 18 bases, leaving 18 bases between the germline ends. This CDR3 reads CASSEGLLYQGHF. The CDR3 DNA reads as TGTGCCAGCAGTGAGGGCTTGCTTTACCAGGGCCACTTT. The variable domain in full, with the rest retrieved from reference TRBV2 and TRBJ1-6, is EPEVTQTPSHQVTQMGQEVILRCVPISNHLYFYWYRQILGQKVEFLVSFYNNEISEKSEIFDDQFSVERPDGSNFTLKIRSTKLEDSAMYFCASSEGLLYQGHFGNGTRLTVT.

The CDR3 loop reads CASKASGSSYNEQFF. The CDR3 region has the DNA TGTGCCAGCAAGGCTAGCGGGAGCTCCTACAATGAGCAGTTCTTC. This rearrangement joins TRBV2 to TRBJ2-1; 10 positions match TRBD2. With 7 bases clipped from V and 0 bases from J, the junction kept 3 bases outside the gene matches. The germline V gene encodes CDR1 SNHLY and CDR2 FYNNEI. The CDR3 loop spans 15 amino acids.

The rearrangement uses TRBV4-3 and TRBJ2-3; D is possibly TRBD1 (6 bases). V gave up 1 base and J gave up 6 bases, with 11 bases separating them. The CDR3 totals 14 residues. CDR1 LGHNA and CDR2 YSLEER come from the germline V gene. The CDR3 loop is CASSQGTVPDTQYF. CDR3 in DNA: TGCGCCAGCAGCCAAGGGACAGTTCCTGATACGCAGTATTTT.

This clone was observed a few times. The chain combines TRBV7-2 with TRBJ1-5, with 7 bases aligning to TRBD1. Per germline, CDR1 SGHTA and CDR2 FQGNSA. Trimming removed 4 bases from V and 7 bases from J; junction bases left unmatched: 4. CDR3 length equals 13 residues. The CDR3 DNA reads as TGTGCCAGCAGCTCGCGACAGGGCCAGCCCCAGCATTTT. Translated, it gives CASSSRQGQPQHF.

The chain uses TRBV20-1 and TRBJ1-6, with TRBD1 matching over 8 bases. From germline, CDR1 is DFQATT and CDR2 SNEGSKA (reference sequence). Losses at the gene ends were 3 bases for V and 8 bases for J; bases not matched to a gene: 3. The CDR3 consists of 13 residues. The CDR3, as DNA: TGCAGTGCTAGTAGCAGGGGGCATTCACCCCTCCACTTT. Translating it yields CSASSRGHSPLHF.